This record looks at one TCR beta chain sequence and its context. Its target is not known. This CDR3 has 15 amino acids. CDR1 and CDR2 from the germline V gene are MGHRA and YSYEKL. J lost 5 bases, V lost 2 bases, and 4 bases had no gene match. Assay used: immunoSEQ multiplex PCR; TCRdb lists only in-frame clones, some missing. This table has 55,000 to 80,000 clones, about 86% appearing once. This specimen belongs to a study of OX40 agonist ivuxolimab in advanced cancers. Across the study: In this trial design, patients received ivuxolimab intravenously at 0.01 to 10 mg/kg every 2 weeks.

Whole-study results and caveats: It was also the case that some nonresponders had low normalized T-cell clonal expansion.

This chain links TRBV4-1 with TRBJ1-4; 8 bases are shared with TRBD1. The source was CD4+ or CD8+ T cells sorted from blood, collected in a trial of the OX40 agonist ivuxolimab. The sequence was collected from an adult with an advanced solid tumor such as melanoma, head and neck, liver or kidney cancer. The CDR3 DNA sequence: TGCGCCAGCAGCCAAACAGACAGGGGAAATGAAAAACTGTTTTTT. Translated: CASSQTDRGNEKLFF.